The sample holds a few counts of the clone carrying this T cell receptor (beta chain). These data are taken from a study of blood T cell repertoires in COVID-19. Original data processing: Estimation of nucleated cell counts relied on the amplification of reference gene primers. Clones were sequenced by immunoSEQ multiplex PCR, and TCRdb holds only the in-frame ones, with some missing. D and trimming were read from the DNA, whereas the V and J calls and clone size are those reported in that table. The sample contains around 250,000 clones, just over 85% of which appear only once. V lost 1 base to trimming and J lost 7 bases, with 14 bases between them. Germline assignment: CDR1 SGHTA and CDR2 FQGNSA. The CDR3 is 15 amino acids.

V usage is TRBV7-2 and J usage is TRBJ1-5; the D is unclear. Sequenced material: peripheral blood. This TCR came from a man aged 25-45 years who had recovered from COVID-19. In DNA form, the CDR3 reads TGTGCCAGCAGCTTAGAAACGGGGAGACGACAGCCCCAGCATTTT. As protein: CASSLETGRRQPQHF.